The 13 T cell receptor beta chains below all came from one sample that was sequenced in a study of blood T cell repertoires in COVID-19. Some clones are missing from TCRdb's copy, which holds only in-frame ones; the method was immunoSEQ multiplex PCR. The sample lists hundreds of thousands of clones, more than 85% occurring once. Sequenced input: PBMCs or T cells enriched from blood (not recorded which). These receptors all stem from a woman aged 50 to 65 who had recovered from COVID-19.

V gene TRBV5-4 combines with J gene TRBJ2-1, with a tentative D call TRBD2 (5 bases). The CDR3 length is 16 residues. Trimming pared 5 bases from V and 0 bases from J, leaving 15 bases between. Germline loops: CDR1 SGHNT, CDR2 YYREEE (reference sequence). This CDR3 is CASSPVSASSYNEQFF. The CDR3 coding sequence is TGTGCCAGCAGTCCTGTTAGCGCGAGCTCCTACAATGAGCAGTTCTTC.

The rearrangement uses TRBV19 and TRBJ2-3; D uncertain. From germline, CDR1 is LNHDA and CDR2 SQIVND (reference sequence). The CDR3 has 15 amino acids. Trimming removed 6 bases at V and 0 bases at J, with 13 bases between. The CDR3 bases are TGTGCCAGTAGCCTTCCCGCCGGGAGCACAGATACGCAGTATTTT. Translating gives CASSLPAGSTDTQYF.

This clone appeared once. The chain carries TRBV19 and TRBJ1-1, with D tentatively TRBD1 (6 bases). Germline V lookup: CDR1 LNHDA, CDR2 SQIVND (reference sequence). V dropped 6 bases and J dropped 5 bases, with 10 bases sitting between them. The CDR3 sequence is 12 residues long. The CDR3 region is CASSQGLTEAFF. The CDR3 nucleotides read TGTGCCAGTAGCCAGGGGTTGACTGAAGCTTTCTTT.

This clone has only one observation. The rearrangement joins TRBV3-1 (or the pseudogene TRBV3-2) to TRBJ1-1, with TRBD1 as a possible D gene (6 bases). This CDR3 is built from 13 residues. Germline V gives CDR1 LGHDT, CDR2 YNNKEL (reference sequence). V was pared by 5 bases and J by 5 bases, with 12 bases between. The CDR3 coding sequence is TGTGCCAGCAGCAACAGGGAGGGGACTGAAGCTTTCTTT. Translating it yields CASSNREGTEAFF.

The V call is TRBV28, the J call TRBJ2-7, with 7 bases fitting TRBD2. V shed 7 bases, J shed 4 bases, and the junction held 10 bases outside the gene matches. Germline V lookup: CDR1 MDHEN, CDR2 SYDVKM. This CDR3 contains 14 residues. The CDR3 nucleotides are TGTGCCAGCACCGCCGGGACTATTCTATACGAGCAGTACTTC. This codes for CASTAGTILYEQYF. Combining the CDR3 with reference TRBV28 and TRBJ2-7 gives the whole variable domain DVKVTQSSRYLVKRTGEKVFLECVQDMDHENMFWYRQDPGLGLRLIYFSYDVKMKEKGDIPEGYSVSREKKERFSLILESASTNQTSMYLCASTAGTILYEQYFGPGTRLTVT.

The chain uses TRBV6-5 and TRBJ2-1; TRBD2 matches at 10 bases. Unmatched junction bases numbered 3, after V lost 6 bases and J lost 7 bases. This CDR3 has 13 amino acids. CDR1 MNHEY and CDR2 SVGAGI come from the germline V gene. CDR3 region: CASSKREGNEQFF. The CDR3 DNA is TGTGCCAGCAGCAAGCGGGAGGGGAATGAGCAGTTCTTC.

This clone has more than one count but fewer than ten. The chain joins TRBV7-3 to TRBJ2-7, with 8 bases fitting TRBD1. The junction had 3 bases not matched to a gene; V was cut back by 2 bases and J by 3 bases. The length of the CDR3 is 14 residues. The germline V gene encodes CDR1 SGHTA and CDR2 FQGTGA. The CDR3 protein is CASSLAGQGYEQYF. As DNA, the CDR3 is TGTGCCAGCAGCTTAGCCGGACAGGGCTACGAGCAGTACTTC.

The chain couples TRBV7-3 to TRBJ1-2; possible D gene TRBD1, 6 bases. CDR1 is SGHTA, CDR2 FQGTGA, per germline. The CDR3 extends over 14 amino acids. The V gene lost 1 base and the J gene lost 5 bases, with 11 bases spanning the gap. The CDR3 sequence is CASSLNRQGYGYTF. CDR3 bases: TGTGCCAGCAGCTTAAATCGGCAGGGGTATGGCTACACCTTC.

J is TRBJ2-7 and V is TRBV5-6; D is unclear. The V end was cut by 4 bases, the J end by 6 bases, with 14 bases between. The CDR3 is made up of 13 amino acids. The germline CDR1 and CDR2 sequences are SGHDT and YYEEEE. The CDR3 spells CASSHRVTGEQYF. The CDR3 coding sequence is TGTGCCAGCAGCCACCGGGTGACTGGCGAGCAGTACTTC.

The chain couples TRBV6-6 to TRBJ1-4; the D is unclear. CDR1 and CDR2 (germline): MNHNY, SVGAGI (reference sequence). V shed 5 bases and J shed 2 bases, with 18 bases lying between them. The CDR3 consists of 17 residues. The chain's CDR3 is CASSQRSTPRTNEKLFF. As DNA, the CDR3 is TGTGCCAGCAGTCAACGCTCGACACCACGTACTAATGAAAAACTGTTTTTT.

V and J are TRBV6-1 and TRBJ1-5, with a weak D call TRBD1 (6 bases). This CDR3 contains 16 residues. Trimming removed 1 base from V and 5 bases from J, with 15 bases in between. Per the germline V gene, CDR1 is MNHNS and CDR2 is SASEGT. The DNA for the CDR3 is TGTGCCAGCAGTGAAGGTACAAACAGGGTTGATCAGCCCCAGCATTTT. Amino acid sequence: CASSEGTNRVDQPQHF.

The chain has TRBV19 and TRBJ2-1; D is perhaps TRBD1 (5 bases). Trimming pared 11 bases from V and 4 bases from J, leaving 9 bases between. The CDR3 loop spans 11 amino acids. Germline CDR1 LNHDA, CDR2 SQIVND (reference sequence). Here the CDR3 reads CASTDYNEQFF. The CDR3 nucleotides read TGTGCCTCGACAGATTACAATGAGCAGTTCTTC.

This clone was counted between two and nine times. V gene TRBV2 combines with J gene TRBJ2-7; 10 nucleotides align to TRBD2. This CDR3 region has 14 residues. CDR1 SNHLY and CDR2 FYNNEI come from the germline V gene. After removal of 10 bases from V and 1 base from J, the junction contained 7 bases not matched to a gene. As DNA, the CDR3 is TGTGCCACCCGAGGTAGCGGGGGGTCCTACGAGCAGTACTTC. It specifies CATRGSGGSYEQYF.